These 26 T cell receptor beta chains originate from one sample sequenced in a study of blood T cell repertoires in COVID-19. The repertoire was sequenced with immunoSEQ multiplex PCR; TCRdb's copy has only in-frame clones and lacks some. The sample consists of 180,000 or so clones, 83% of them appearing once. Sequencing input: PBMCs or T cells enriched from blood (not recorded which). The source of these receptors is a woman in her fifties or sixties who had recovered from COVID-19.

In its sample, this clone was seen a few times. A junction end diverges from the germline sequence, so it may reflect a read error. The J gene is TRBJ2-3, the V gene TRBV7-8, with 13 bases identical to TRBD2. Germline V gives CDR1 SGHVS, CDR2 FQNEAQ. The CDR3 loop spans 16 amino acids. CDR3: CASSHRTSGSKDTQYF. The DNA of the CDR3 is TGTGCCAGCAGCCATAGGACTAGCGGGAGCAAAGATACGCAGTATTTT.

The genes are TRBV5-1 and TRBJ1-6, with D unresolved. Trimming removed 0 bases at V and 7 bases at J, with 8 bases between. Germline loops: CDR1 SGHRS, CDR2 YFSETQ. This CDR3 is 14 amino acids long. The CDR3 loop reads CASSLGDGNSPLHF. The DNA of the CDR3 is TGCGCCAGCAGCTTGGGAGACGGGAATTCACCCCTCCACTTT.

This chain links TRBV7-2 with TRBJ1-1, with D unclear. CDR3 length: 14 residues. From germline, CDR1 is SGHTA and CDR2 FQGNSA. The V end was cut by 0 bases, the J end by 5 bases, with 10 bases between. As DNA, the CDR3 is TGTGCCAGCAGCTTAGCGATACTCGGGACTGAAGCTTTCTTT. Amino acids: CASSLAILGTEAFF. Complete variable domain (other parts from reference TRBV7-2 and TRBJ1-1): GAGVSQSPSNKVTEKGKDVELRCDPISGHTALYWYRQSLGQGLEFLIYFQGNSAPDKSGLPSDRFSAERTGGSVSTLTIQRTQQEDSAVYLCASSLAILGTEAFFGQGTRLTVV.

The CDR3 loop reads CASSDSGLAGRSGEQFF. CDR3 sequence (DNA): TGTGCCAGCAGCGATTCGGGACTAGCGGGACGTTCAGGGGAGCAGTTCTTC. The chain carries TRBV7-2 and TRBJ2-1; 13 nucleotides line up with TRBD2. The V gene's germline CDR1 is SGHTA and CDR2 FQGNSA. The length of the CDR3 is 17 residues. Trimming removed 5 bases from V and 10 bases from J; junction bases left unmatched: 14.

This sequence joins TRBV28 and TRBJ1-2; 7 bases agree with TRBD1. This CDR3 region has 13 residues. The J segment lost 4 bases and the V segment lost 3 bases, leaving 2 bases of the junction unmatched. Per the germline V gene, CDR1 is MDHEN and CDR2 is SYDVKM. CDR3: CASSFQGVYGYTF. The CDR3 DNA reads as TGTGCCAGCAGTTTTCAGGGGGTCTATGGCTACACCTTC.

The chain employs TRBV6-2 or TRBV6-3 and TRBJ1-5; perhaps TRBD1 as D (6 bases). The CDR3 extends over 15 amino acids. V was shortened by 6 bases and J by 8 bases, with 20 bases between the two germline ends. From germline, CDR1 is MNHEY and CDR2 SVGEGT. The CDR3 DNA is TGTGCCAGCAGCCAGGGGAAAGGGATTGGCGAGCCCCAGCATTTT. It specifies CASSQGKGIGEPQHF.

CDR3 nucleotides: TGTGCCAGCAGCTGGGGAGCGGGAGGTGCCTACGAGCAGTACGTC. This codes for CASSWGAGGAYEQYV. V usage is TRBV7-2 and J usage is TRBJ2-7; 9 bases fit TRBD2. The germline CDR1 and CDR2 sequences are SGHTA and FQGNSA. V gave up 4 bases and J gave up 2 bases; unmatched junction bases: 6. The CDR3 is 15 residues long.

J is TRBJ1-1 and V is TRBV12-3 or TRBV12-4, with a possible D match to TRBD1 (5 bases). The CDR3 sequence is 13 residues long. Trimming left V 0 bases short and J 7 bases short, with 9 bases between. The CDR3 nucleotides read TGTGCCAGCAGTTTAGCGGACACGAATGAAGCTTTCTTT. This translates into CASSLADTNEAFF.

This chain connects TRBV5-1 to TRBJ2-1, with 8 bases matching TRBD2. J gave up 0 bases and V 5 bases, and 1 base lay outside the gene matches. Looked up from germline, CDR1 is SGHRS and CDR2 is YFSETQ. The CDR3 covers 14 residues. This CDR3 reads CASRLAGSYNEQFF. The CDR3 DNA reads TGCGCCAGCAGGCTAGCGGGCTCCTACAATGAGCAGTTCTTC.

Worth noting for this clone: A single base separates this from a much larger clone, so it may be a read error. CDR3 sequence reads: CASSQAREETQYF. CDR3 coding DNA: TGTGCCAGCAGTCAAGCCCGTGAAGAGACCCAGTACTTC. V is TRBV27 and J is TRBJ2-5; no clear D. CDR3 length: 13 residues. V shed 5 bases and J shed 3 bases, with 10 bases lying between them. Germline V lookup: CDR1 MNHEY, CDR2 SMNVEV (reference sequence).

This clone was counted a few times. For the CDR3, the DNA is TGTGCCAGCAGGCCGGACAGCTTCTATGGCTACACCTTC. The encoded protein is CASRPDSFYGYTF. The chain is built from TRBV27 and TRBJ1-2, with TRBD1 as a possible D gene (6 bases). The CDR3 loop spans 13 amino acids. The germline V and J ends were trimmed by 6 bases and 4 bases, with 12 bases remaining between them. Looked up from germline, CDR1 is MNHEY and CDR2 is SMNVEV (reference sequence).

The V gene is TRBV27, the J gene TRBJ2-1; TRBD2 matches 11 bases. With 5 bases clipped from V and 8 bases from J, the junction kept 8 bases outside the gene matches. CDR3 size: 15 residues. CDR1 and CDR2 from the germline V gene are MNHEY and SMNVEV (reference sequence). CDR3 DNA sequence: TGTGCCAGCAGTGTCACTAGCGGGAGTGTCTATGAGCAGTTCTTC. It encodes CASSVTSGSVYEQFF.

This chain joins TRBV5-1 and TRBJ2-2; D not certain. The V gene lost 4 bases and the J gene lost 8 bases, with 12 bases spanning the gap. Germline-derived CDR1 and CDR2 are SGHRS and YFSETQ. This CDR3 region has 13 residues. The CDR3 sequence is CASSTPPVGELFF. DNA for the CDR3: TGCGCCAGCAGCACCCCCCCAGTAGGGGAGCTGTTTTTT. The whole variable domain, remainder taken from reference TRBV5-1 and TRBJ2-2, is KAGVTQTPRYLIKTRGQQVTLSCSPISGHRSVSWYQQTPGQGLQFLFEYFSETQRNKGNFPGRFSGRQFSNSRSEMNVSTLELGDSALYLCASSTPPVGELFFGEGSRLTVL.

V usage is TRBV25-1 and J usage is TRBJ1-2; D is ambiguous. The germline V and J ends were trimmed by 0 bases and 6 bases, with 8 bases remaining between them. This CDR3 is built from 13 residues. The germline V gene encodes CDR1 MGHDK and CDR2 SYGVNS. CDR3 loop: CASSEYGEDGYTF. CDR3 bases: TGTGCCAGCAGTGAATACGGGGAGGATGGCTACACCTTC.

The rearrangement joins TRBV6-5 to TRBJ1-2; 9 bases are a match to TRBD1. Trimming took 6 bases from V and 8 from J; bases not matched to a gene: 4. Looked up from germline, CDR1 is MNHEY and CDR2 is SVGAGI. The CDR3 totals 12 residues. In nucleotides, the CDR3 is TGTGCCAGCAGAATCGGGACAGGGGGCTACACCTTC. Translating it yields CASRIGTGGYTF.

The J gene is TRBJ2-1, the V gene TRBV4-3, with D possibly being TRBD2 (6 bases). The CDR3 consists of 16 residues. Germline-derived CDR1 and CDR2 are LGHNA and YSLEER. Trimming shortened V by 0 bases and J by 6 bases, and 15 bases separated the two germline ends. The CDR3 loop is CASSQDFPGALNEQFF. The DNA for the CDR3 is TGCGCCAGCAGCCAAGATTTTCCGGGAGCTCTCAATGAGCAGTTCTTC.

The V and J genes are TRBV30 and TRBJ2-3; D might be TRBD1 (6 bases). Trimming left V 2 bases short and J 5 bases short, with 8 bases between. The CDR3 is 12 residues long. Germline-derived CDR1 and CDR2 are GTSNPN and SVGIG (reference sequence). This CDR3 reads CAWSPTGDTQYF. CDR3 bases: TGTGCCTGGAGTCCGACAGGAGATACGCAGTATTTT.

The V gene is TRBV4-1, the J gene TRBJ1-2; D not certain. Germline V CDR1 and CDR2: MGHRA, YSYEKL. The CDR3 length is 16 residues. Trimming took off 3 bases at V and 2 bases at J, with 16 bases between the two ends. The DNA for the CDR3 is TGCGCCAGCAGCCAGGAACTAAACGGAATAAACTATGGCTACACCTTC. Translation gives CASSQELNGINYGYTF.

The rearrangement joins TRBV30 to TRBJ2-5, with TRBD1 matching over 8 bases. The junction had 9 bases not matched to a gene; V was cut back by 8 bases and J by 4 bases. This CDR3 region has 13 residues. The germline CDR1 and CDR2 sequences are GTSNPN and SVGIG (reference sequence). For the CDR3, the DNA is TGTGCCGGAAACAGGGGGACGGGAGAGACCCAGTACTTC. Protein product: CAGNRGTGETQYF.

The chain employs TRBV7-2 and TRBJ1-5, with D maybe TRBD1 (5 bases). The CDR3 has 16 residues. Germline CDR1 is SGHTA and CDR2 is FQGNSA. Trimming removed 4 bases from V and 0 bases from J, with 13 bases in between. In DNA, the CDR3 is TGTGCCAGCAGCTCCCCGGGCGGGGGTAGCAATCAGCCCCAGCATTTT. This codes for CASSSPGGGSNQPQHF.

The chain combines TRBV6-5 with TRBJ1-3; unclear D gene. Germline CDR1 reads MNHEY; CDR2 reads SVGAGI. Trimming cost V 6 bases and J 2 bases, with 11 bases left between them. There are 14 residues in the CDR3. CDR3 bases: TGTGCCAGCAGCAGACTCGTCCCTGGAAACACCATATATTTT. Residues: CASSRLVPGNTIYF.

This clone was observed once. The chain couples TRBV5-8 to TRBJ2-3; D is undetermined. V shed 1 base and J shed 2 bases, with 8 bases lying between them. In germline, CDR1 is SGHTS, CDR2 YDEGEE. The CDR3 is 14 amino acids. The CDR3 DNA reads as TGTGCCAGCAGCTTGTCCCGGTCCACAGATACGCAGTATTTT. Its protein product is CASSLSRSTDTQYF.

This clone was seen more than once but under ten times. This chain joins TRBV6-5 and TRBJ1-5, with a possible D match to TRBD1 (5 bases). This CDR3 is 15 amino acids long. Germline V CDR1 and CDR2: MNHEY, SVGAGI. V lost 3 bases to trimming and J lost 6 bases, with 15 bases between them. CDR3 in amino acids: CASSYRGTGGQPQHF. For the CDR3, the DNA is TGTGCCAGCAGTTATAGGGGAACCGGGGGTCAGCCCCAGCATTTT.

A few counts support this clone. The chain recombines TRBV19 with TRBJ1-2, with TRBD1 identical over 7 bases. With V trimmed by 7 bases and J by 8 bases, 16 bases remained unmatched. Germline lookup yields CDR1 LNHDA and CDR2 SQIVND (reference sequence). This CDR3 spans 15 amino acids. CDR3 sequence reads: CASTPSPGTVGGYTF. The CDR3 nucleotides read TGTGCCAGTACCCCAAGCCCTGGGACAGTGGGGGGCTACACCTTC. Using reference TRBV19 and TRBJ1-2 for the parts outside the CDR3, the full variable domain is DGGITQSPKYLFRKEGQNVTLSCEQNLNHDAMYWYRQDPGQGLRLIYYSQIVNDFQKGDIAEGYSVSREKKESFPLTVTSAQKNPTAFYLCASTPSPGTVGGYTFGSGTRLTVV.

The chain combines TRBV28 with TRBJ2-7; D not certain. CDR1 and CDR2 (germline): MDHEN, SYDVKM. This CDR3 is built from 13 residues. Trimming removed 5 bases at V and 2 bases at J, with 10 bases between. The CDR3 sequence: CASSATVPYEQYV. In DNA, the CDR3 is TGTGCCAGCAGTGCCACAGTGCCCTACGAGCAGTACGTC.

V is TRBV7-9 and J is TRBJ1-4, with 8 positions matching TRBD1. V trimming: 2 bases; J trimming: 4 bases; junction bases outside the gene matches: 0. In germline, CDR1 is SEHNR, CDR2 FQNEAQ (reference sequence). The CDR3 covers 14 residues. The CDR3 spells CASSLTGGNEKLFF. The CDR3 region has the DNA TGTGCCAGCAGCTTAACAGGGGGTAATGAAAAACTGTTTTTT.